Following are 3 T cell receptor beta chains from one sample sequenced in a study of shared clonotypes between healthy human individuals (TCRdb year 2020). Library preparation was by the immunoSEQ multiplex PCR assay. TCRdb re-hosts the immuneACCESS table, in-frame sequences only. Its copies lack some clones; in the studies checked, an unresolved V gene accounts for under half of them, and the cause for the rest is not known. The sample profile shows over a million clones; 95% to 99% of them were found once. The leading ten clones occupy less than 0.55% of the sample. The specimen was naive CD4+ T cells sorted from blood. The cell subset or site label, read with the paper, signifies: CD45RA+ positively selected. Receptors originate from a man aged 25 to 40 in good health.

V usage is TRBV19 and J usage is TRBJ2-3; 7 bases line up with TRBD2. The length of the CDR3 is 14 residues. The junction had 7 bases not matched to a gene; V was cut back by 7 bases and J by 3 bases. Germline V gene data show CDR1 as LNHDA and CDR2 as SQIVND (reference sequence). The CDR3 DNA sequence: TGTGCCAGTAACTATGGCGGGAGAACAGATACGCAGTATTTT. This gives the protein CASNYGGRTDTQYF. Variable domain in full (rest from reference TRBV19 and TRBJ2-3): DGGITQSPKYLFRKEGQNVTLSCEQNLNHDAMYWYRQDPGQGLRLIYYSQIVNDFQKGDIAEGYSVSREKKESFPLTVTSAQKNPTAFYLCASNYGGRTDTQYFGPGTRLTVL.

The chain carries TRBV7-9 and TRBJ2-7, with D possibly called TRBD1 or TRBD2 (6 bases each). The ends were cut back, 5 bases at V and 7 bases at J, with 12 bases in the middle. The CDR3 sequence is 12 residues long. Germline V CDR1 and CDR2: SEHNR, FQNEAQ (reference sequence). The CDR3 spells CASSALGGEQYF. DNA for the CDR3: TGTGCCAGCAGCGCCTTAGGGGGGGAGCAGTACTTC.

This chain joins TRBV28 and TRBJ2-7; D not certain. Germline V CDR1 and CDR2: MDHEN, SYDVKM. Trimming pared 6 bases from V and 3 bases from J, leaving 9 bases between. This CDR3 is 12 amino acids long. CDR3 in amino acids: CASSISGYEQYF. The CDR3, as DNA: TGTGCCAGCAGCATATCGGGCTACGAGCAGTACTTC.